These T cell receptor beta chains were read from a single sample in a study of blood T cell repertoires in COVID-19. The data were produced by immunoSEQ multiplex PCR, yet TCRdb's version contains in-frame clones alone and is incomplete. The data show some 130,000 clones, about 80% seen once. The specimen sequenced was peripheral blood. Every receptor here comes from a man aged 55 to 69 with acute or convalescent COVID-19. Both conserved end residues are part of each CDR3. The order of the fields is J gene, V gene, clone size, D gene, CDR3 protein, CDR3 DNA. A D gene is named only where the DNA matches it firmly. For some rows the clone size is stated as once, few or many, or as a class when expanded; others skip it.

j_gene: TRBJ2-7
v_gene: TRBV2
abundance: once
d_gene: TRBD2
CDR3aa: CASKTSGTRSYEQYF
CDR3nt: TGTGCCAGCAAAACTAGCGGGACGCGTTCCTACGAGCAGTACTTC

j_gene: TRBJ1-6
v_gene: TRBV6-5
abundance: -
d_gene: -
CDR3aa: CASSPNSGNSPLHF
CDR3nt: TGTGCCAGCAGCCCCAATTCGGGTAATTCACCCCTCCACTTT

j_gene: TRBJ1-1
v_gene: TRBV30
abundance: -
d_gene: TRBD1
CDR3aa: CAWDRGLNTEAFF
CDR3nt: TGTGCCTGGGACAGGGGTCTGAACACTGAAGCTTTCTTT

j_gene: TRBJ1-1
v_gene: TRBV6-2/TRBV6-3
abundance: once
d_gene: -
CDR3aa: CASSYSSLHTEAFF
CDR3nt: TGTGCCAGCAGTTACTCGTCCCTCCACACTGAAGCTTTCTTT

j_gene: TRBJ2-1
v_gene: TRBV19
abundance: few
d_gene: -
CDR3aa: CASSSTRNEQFF
CDR3nt: TGTGCCAGTAGTTCGACCAGGAATGAGCAGTTCTTC

j_gene: TRBJ1-6
v_gene: TRBV5-1
abundance: once
d_gene: -
CDR3aa: CASSWLTLGSPLHF
CDR3nt: TGCGCCAGCAGCTGGTTGACTTTGGGTTCACCCCTCCACTTT

j_gene: TRBJ1-5
v_gene: TRBV28
abundance: -
d_gene: -
CDR3aa: CASSFFWGDNQPQHF
CDR3nt: TGTGCCAGCAGTTTCTTTTGGGGGGACAATCAGCCCCAGCATTTT

j_gene: TRBJ1-2
v_gene: TRBV7-2
abundance: many
d_gene: TRBD1
CDR3aa: CASSLDSGGGYTF
CDR3nt: TGTGCCAGCAGCTTAGACTCAGGGGGCGGCTACACCTTC

j_gene: TRBJ2-7
v_gene: TRBV4-3
abundance: few
d_gene: TRBD1
CDR3aa: CASSQSAGTGNEQYF
CDR3nt: TGCGCCAGCAGCCAGTCAGCGGGGACAGGGAACGAGCAGTACTTC

j_gene: TRBJ1-6
v_gene: TRBV7-9
abundance: -
d_gene: TRBD1
CDR3aa: CASSPGTGHNSPLHF
CDR3nt: TGTGCCAGCAGCCCCGGGACAGGGCATAATTCACCCCTCCACTTT

j_gene: TRBJ2-3
v_gene: TRBV5-1
abundance: -
d_gene: -
CDR3aa: CASSLYGNTDTQYF
CDR3nt: TGCGCCAGCAGCTTGTACGGGAACACAGATACGCAGTATTTT

j_gene: TRBJ1-2
v_gene: TRBV13
abundance: -
d_gene: TRBD1
CDR3aa: CASSLITGGAYGYTF
CDR3nt: TGTGCCAGCAGCTTAATAACAGGGGGCGCATATGGCTACACCTTC

j_gene: TRBJ1-5
v_gene: TRBV6-2/TRBV6-3
abundance: -
d_gene: -
CDR3aa: CASIPNGGPNQPQHF
CDR3nt: TGTGCCAGCATCCCCAATGGGGGCCCTAATCAGCCCCAGCATTTT

j_gene: TRBJ1-4
v_gene: TRBV10-3
abundance: -
d_gene: TRBD1
CDR3aa: CAIRPGQGVTTNEKLFF
CDR3nt: TGTGCCATCCGACCGGGACAGGGGGTCACAACTAATGAAAAACTGTTTTTT

j_gene: TRBJ2-1
v_gene: TRBV21-1
abundance: -
d_gene: -
CDR3aa: CASSKAVASWGDEQFF
CDR3nt: TGTGCCAGCAGCAAAGCGGTAGCGTCGTGGGGGGATGAGCAGTTCTTC

j_gene: TRBJ2-5
v_gene: TRBV18
abundance: -
d_gene: -
CDR3aa: CASSPGLSGLGETQYF
CDR3nt: TGTGCCAGCTCACCAGGGTTGAGCGGACTGGGGGAGACCCAGTACTTC

j_gene: TRBJ2-2
v_gene: TRBV7-8
abundance: -
d_gene: TRBD2
CDR3aa: CASSAQAGANTGELFF
CDR3nt: TGTGCCAGCAGCGCTCAAGCGGGAGCGAACACCGGGGAGCTGTTTTTT

j_gene: TRBJ2-2
v_gene: TRBV19
abundance: -
d_gene: -
CDR3aa: CAAMSGRNTGELFF
CDR3nt: TGTGCCGCCATGTCAGGGCGAAACACCGGGGAGCTGTTTTTT

j_gene: TRBJ2-5
v_gene: TRBV11-2
abundance: few
d_gene: -
CDR3aa: CASSLAPGTGQETQYF
CDR3nt: TGTGCCAGCAGCTTGGCCCCGGGCACAGGCCAAGAGACCCAGTACTTC

j_gene: TRBJ1-1
v_gene: TRBV5-4
abundance: -
d_gene: -
CDR3aa: CASRVPGVDTEAFF
CDR3nt: TGTGCCAGCAGAGTCCCGGGGGTCGACACTGAAGCTTTCTTT

j_gene: TRBJ2-5
v_gene: TRBV7-2
abundance: few
d_gene: TRBD1
CDR3aa: CASSLQTGGGETQYF
CDR3nt: TGTGCCAGCAGCTTGCAGACAGGGGGCGGTGAGACCCAGTACTTC

j_gene: TRBJ1-1
v_gene: TRBV5-4
abundance: once
d_gene: TRBD1
CDR3aa: CASSSPDRGVNTEAFF
CDR3nt: TGTGCCAGCAGCTCCCCGGACAGGGGTGTAAACACTGAAGCTTTCTTT

j_gene: TRBJ2-7
v_gene: TRBV28
abundance: -
d_gene: TRBD2
CDR3aa: CASSLLAGGYEQYF
CDR3nt: TGTGCCAGCAGTCTTCTAGCGGGAGGGTACGAGCAGTACTTC

j_gene: TRBJ2-1
v_gene: TRBV29-1
abundance: -
d_gene: -
CDR3aa: CSVDRGGGSDEQFF
CDR3nt: TGCAGCGTTGATAGGGGGGGAGGGTCCGATGAGCAGTTCTTC